Each of the 14 T cell receptor beta chains below was sequenced from the same sample in a study of blood T cell repertoires in COVID-19. Generated by immunoSEQ multiplex PCR, the TCRdb table keeps only in-frame clones and is missing some. The sample includes some 280,000 clones, 75% to 90% of them seen just once. The sample taken for sequencing was peripheral blood. The receptors stem from a young woman with active or convalescent COVID-19.

This chain joins TRBV13 and TRBJ2-3; D is possibly TRBD2 (7 bases). Germline V gives CDR1 PRHDT, CDR2 FYEKMQ (reference sequence). The CDR3 totals 15 residues. V was cut by 5 bases and J by 2 bases, with 14 bases left in between. Here the CDR3 DNA reads TGTGCCAGCAGCAGGGGGGGACTTACCACAGATACGCAGTATTTT. It is translated as CASSRGGLTTDTQYF. The full variable domain, its missing parts supplied by reference TRBV13 and TRBJ2-3, is AAGVIQSPRHLIKEKRETATLKCYPIPRHDTVYWYQQGPGQDPQFLISFYEKMQSDKGSIPDRFSAQQFSDYHSELNMSSLELGDSALYFCASSRGGLTTDTQYFGPGTRLTVL.

V and J are TRBV5-4 and TRBJ2-5; D remains unclear. CDR3 length: 14 amino acids. Trimming left V 1 base short and J 1 base short, with 8 bases between. Per the germline V gene, CDR1 is SGHNT and CDR2 is YYREEE (reference sequence). The CDR3 region is CASSLSGSQETQYF. In DNA form, the CDR3 reads TGTGCCAGCAGCTTGTCAGGCAGCCAAGAGACCCAGTACTTC.

The chain links TRBV3-1 (or the pseudogene TRBV3-2) to TRBJ2-3, with 11 bases fitting TRBD2. V lost 2 bases to trimming and J lost 5 bases; unmatched junction nucleotides: 6. The germline gives CDR1 LGHDT, CDR2 YNNKEL (reference sequence). The CDR3 has 16 residues. Written as DNA, the CDR3 is TGTGCCAGCAGCCAACCACTAGCGGGGGCTGGAGATACGCAGTATTTT. Its protein product is CASSQPLAGAGDTQYF.

This chain links TRBV2 with TRBJ1-2, with 9 bases matching TRBD1. V dropped 6 bases and J dropped 7; count of bases not matched to a gene: 9. CDR3 length: 14 residues. Germline V gene data show CDR1 as SNHLY and CDR2 as FYNNEI. CDR3 protein: CASRPGQGGLGYTF. DNA for the CDR3: TGTGCCAGCAGGCCGGGACAGGGAGGGCTTGGCTACACCTTC.

The V and J genes are TRBV19 and TRBJ1-1; tentative D call: TRBD1 (6 bases). From germline, CDR1 is LNHDA and CDR2 SQIVND (reference sequence). V was cut by 4 bases and J by 5 bases, with 14 bases left in between. This CDR3 region has 14 residues. The DNA of the CDR3 is TGTGCCAGTAGTACAGCAAACAGGGTGACTGAAGCTTTCTTT. Translation gives CASSTANRVTEAFF.

The chain couples TRBV28 to TRBJ1-1, with D maybe TRBD1 (6 bases). Germline V gene data show CDR1 as MDHEN and CDR2 as SYDVKM. The germline V and J ends were trimmed by 5 bases and 6 bases, with 16 bases remaining between them. The CDR3 consists of 14 residues. CDR3 region: CASSLKQGGAEAFF. Written as DNA, the CDR3 is TGTGCCAGCAGTCTAAAACAGGGAGGGGCTGAAGCTTTCTTT.

The table lists this clone with a count of one. V is TRBV12-2 and J is TRBJ2-4; the table's D call, TRBD2, was not checked against the DNA. TRBV12-2 corresponds to a pseudogene. The length of the CDR3 is 17 residues. The CDR3 spells CASLRELAGNAKNIQYF. The CDR3 nucleotides are TGTGCAAGCCTGAGGGAGCTAGCGGGTAATGCCAAAAACATTCAGTACTTC.

This chain connects TRBV9 to TRBJ1-2, with D possibly TRBD1 on 5 matching bases. CDR3 length equals 14 residues. Trimming stripped 0 bases from V and 4 bases from J, with 10 bases between. Per the germline V gene, CDR1 is SGDLS and CDR2 is YYNGEE. CDR3: CASSVATGGYGYTF. The CDR3 DNA sequence: TGTGCCAGCAGCGTAGCTACGGGGGGCTATGGCTACACCTTC.

The chain combines TRBV7-6 with TRBJ2-2; D unresolved. The ends were cut back, 6 bases at V and 2 bases at J, with 16 bases in the middle. CDR3 size: 16 residues. Germline CDR1 SGHVS, CDR2 FNYEAQ. CDR3 residues: CASSYLGPANTGELFF. For the CDR3, the DNA is TGTGCCAGCAGTTACCTAGGCCCGGCCAACACCGGGGAGCTGTTTTTT.

The rearrangement uses TRBV9 and TRBJ1-3, with 9 bases identical to TRBD1. V trimming: 4 bases; J trimming: 1 base; junction bases outside the gene matches: 18. This CDR3 comprises 20 residues. Germline V CDR1 and CDR2: SGDLS, YYNGEE. The DNA for the CDR3 is TGTGCCAGCAGCCGAATGCCACAACCCGGGACAGGGTCTTCTGGAAACACCATATATTTT. It specifies CASSRMPQPGTGSSGNTIYF. Together with reference TRBV9 and TRBJ1-3, the CDR3 gives the full variable domain: DSGVTQTPKHLITATGQRVTLRCSPRSGDLSVYWYQQSLDQGLQFLIQYYNGEERAKGNILERFSAQQFPDLHSELNLSSLELGDSALYFCASSRMPQPGTGSSGNTIYFGEGSWLTVV.

This clone was found once. The chain carries TRBV3-1 (or the pseudogene TRBV3-2) and TRBJ2-3; 9 bases match TRBD2. From germline, CDR1 is LGHDT and CDR2 YNNKEL (reference sequence). The V segment lost 3 bases and the J segment 6 bases; nucleotides outside the gene matches: 7. CDR3 length equals 15 residues. The CDR3: CASSQMGTSSDTQYF. CDR3 nucleotides: TGTGCCAGCAGCCAGATGGGGACTAGCTCGGATACGCAGTATTTT.

The chain links TRBV30 to TRBJ2-6, with 10 bases lining up with TRBD1. V gave up 5 bases and J gave up 0 bases; unmatched junction bases: 13. The CDR3 sequence is 19 residues long. Germline assignment: CDR1 GTSNPN and CDR2 SVGIG (reference sequence). The CDR3 spells CAWDRGRVPAYSGANVLTF. DNA of the CDR3: TGTGCCTGGGACAGGGGGCGCGTCCCGGCCTACTCTGGGGCCAACGTCCTGACTTTC.

The V gene is TRBV10-3, the J gene TRBJ1-5; possible D gene TRBD1, 5 bases. Looked up from germline, CDR1 is ENHRY and CDR2 is SYGVKD. CDR3 length equals 13 residues. V shed 3 bases and J shed 4 bases, with 7 bases lying between them. CDR3 in DNA: TGTGCCATCAGTGACGCAGGGAATCAGCCCCAGCATTTT. It codes for CAISDAGNQPQHF.

The chain couples TRBV28 to TRBJ1-6, with TRBD1 matching 9 bases. Per the germline V gene, CDR1 is MDHEN and CDR2 is SYDVKM. Losses at the gene ends were 3 bases for V and 7 bases for J; bases not matched to a gene: 4. This CDR3 is built from 15 residues. For the CDR3, the DNA is TGTGCCAGCAGTTTGTGGGGGACAGGGAATTCACCCCTCCACTTT. Its protein product is CASSLWGTGNSPLHF.